This T cell receptor beta chain was retrieved from a study of early stage breast cancer tumors. Turning to the study itself: Invasive lobular carcinomas made up about 30% of the 12 ER+/PR+/HER2- tumors.

Study findings and constraints: Tumors had approximately 2.5-fold higher T cell density and higher clonality than adjacent normal breast tissue. Tumor and normal breast were distinguished via blood comparison in most of the 16 patients. Functional markers like CD4, CD8 and FOXP3 were missed in bulk sequencing.

The assay was immunoSEQ multiplex PCR, and TCRdb's table has in-frame clones only and misses some. This sample carries approximately 39,000 clones, roughly 72% of them seen once, and the ten largest clones take about 6.8%. On this clone itself: Its antigen is not identified.

This receptor was taken from a person in their sixties or seventies with breast cancer. The sample consisted of blood.

The CDR3 nucleotides read TGCGCCAGCAGCTTAGGGACTAGCGGATTCAGCTCCTACAATGAGCAGTTCTTC. Its protein product is CASSLGTSGFSSYNEQFF. V gene TRBV5-1 combines with J gene TRBJ2-1; the match to TRBD2 covers 11 bases. Germline V lookup: CDR1 SGHRS, CDR2 YFSETQ. V lost 2 bases, J lost 0 bases, and 7 bases stayed unmatched. The CDR3 has 18 residues.